A selection of T cell receptor beta chains follows, all from one sample in a study of human T cells and chemical hapten exposure. TCRdb used MiXCR to reprocess the RACE reads, holding one entry per CDR3 protein. The sample lists approximately 320,000 distinct CDR3 sequences, approximately 5% occurring once. This sample comprised whole blood, obtained in connection with sensitization to the hapten diphenylcyclopropenone (DPC). These receptors all stem from a woman aged 18 to 35 with alopecia areata. Some clones in this sample may be carry-over from other donors' samples. The CDR3 runs from the conserved cysteine through the conserved F or W. D genes are given only for firm matches. Size tells how often a clone was seen (once, few, many) or the class of an expanded clone, and some rows leave it out.

j_gene	abundance	v_gene	d_gene	CDR3nt	CDR3aa
TRBJ2-3	many	TRBV11-2	TRBD1	TGTGCCAGCAGCTTCCGGACAGGGGGCGCAGATACGCAGTATTTT	CASSFRTGGADTQYF
TRBJ1-3	-	TRBV20-1	-	TGCAGTGCTAGTGGAGGTGACAGCTCTGGAAACACCATATATTTT	CSASGGDSSGNTIYF
TRBJ2-1	-	TRBV19	-	TGTGCCAGTACCCCCCGGTCGAGCGGCGACAATGAGCAGTTCTTC	CASTPRSSGDNEQFF
TRBJ2-5	many	TRBV27	TRBD2	TGTGCCAGCACCCACACCTATGAGCGGGGAGAGACCCAGTACTTC	CASTHTYERGETQYF
TRBJ2-5	few	TRBV24-1	-	TGTGCCACCAGTGACCCGAGACAGTACCAAGAGACCCAGTACTTC	CATSDPRQYQETQYF
TRBJ2-2	-	TRBV9	TRBD1	TGTGCCAGCAGCGAGACAGGGGTCACCGGGGAGCTGTTTTTT	CASSETGVTGELFF
TRBJ2-5	few	TRBV5-1	-	TGCGCCAGCATTAGAGGACTGTACCAAGAGACCCAGTACTTC	CASIRGLYQETQYF
TRBJ2-1	many	TRBV9	-	TGTGCCAGCAGCGTATCGGGAATCTACAATGAGCAGTTCTTC	CASSVSGIYNEQFF
TRBJ1-5	few	TRBV2	TRBD1	TGTGCCAGCAGGTACAGGGGCGGCAATCAGCCCCAGCATTTT	CASRYRGGNQPQHF
TRBJ2-7	many	TRBV6-2/TRBV6-3	TRBD2	TGTGCCAGCAGCCCTGCGACTAGCGGCCTATATATCTACGAGCAGTACTTC	CASSPATSGLYIYEQYF
TRBJ1-4	many	TRBV6-2/TRBV6-3	-	TGTGCCAGCAGTTACTCGAAGTCGGCCAGAACTCTGGAAAAACTGTTTTTT	CASSYSKSARTLEKLFF
TRBJ2-3	many	TRBV7-2	-	TGTGCCAGCAGCCAAACGGTTGTCGACACGCAGTATTTT	CASSQTVVDTQYF
TRBJ1-5	few	TRBV12-3/TRBV12-4	-	TGTGCCAGCAGTTTTGATCAGCCCCAGCATTTT	CASSFDQPQHF
TRBJ2-7	few	TRBV4-3	-	TGCGCCAGCAGCCAAGATGAGGGGAACGTGTACGAGCAGTACTTC	CASSQDEGNVYEQYF
TRBJ1-6	many	TRBV5-5	-	TGTGCCAGCAGCTTAGTCAGCTCCTATAATTCACCCCTCCACTTT	CASSLVSSYNSPLHF
TRBJ1-1	-	TRBV18	-	TGTGCCAGCACTCAACCCGGGCACGGTCATCAGGGAGCTTTCTTT	CASTQPGHGHQGAFF
TRBJ2-2	many	TRBV6-2/TRBV6-3	-	TGTGCCACCACCCGGGGGAAATCGAACACCGGGGAGCTGTTTTTT	CATTRGKSNTGELFF
TRBJ1-6	-	TRBV12-3/TRBV12-4	-	TGTGCCAGCAGCCCCGGGACGCCACCCCTCCACTTT	CASSPGTPPLHF
TRBJ1-5	many	TRBV3-1	-	TGTGCCAGCAGCCAAAGACATGGAAATCAGCCCCAGCATTTT	CASSQRHGNQPQHF
TRBJ1-4	-	TRBV6-5	TRBD1	TGTGCCAGCAGTATGGGACAGCGAAGTGAAAAACTGTTTTTT	CASSMGQRSEKLFF
TRBJ1-1	many	TRBV6-1	-	TGTGCCAGCAGTGGCATCCCCGTGAGAACTGAAGCTTTCTTT	CASSGIPVRTEAFF